Included here is one TCR beta chain sequence, with context. This sample is part of a study of OX40 agonist ivuxolimab in advanced cancers. The germline gives CDR1 SGHRS, CDR2 YFSETQ. This CDR3 region has 13 residues. V dropped 4 bases and J dropped 5 bases, with 12 bases sitting between them. TCRdb keeps only in-frame clones here, not all; method: immunoSEQ multiplex PCR. The sample holds 70,000 to 95,000 clones, 86% seen once. The chain employs TRBV5-1 and TRBJ1-2, with D unresolved. The TCR was taken from an adult with an advanced solid tumor such as melanoma, head and neck, liver or kidney cancer. Source: CD4+ or CD8+ T cells sorted from blood, taken in a trial of the OX40 agonist ivuxolimab. As DNA, the CDR3 is TGCGCCAGCAGCGTCGAGATGGGATATGGCTACACCTTC. It is translated as CASSVEMGYGYTF.